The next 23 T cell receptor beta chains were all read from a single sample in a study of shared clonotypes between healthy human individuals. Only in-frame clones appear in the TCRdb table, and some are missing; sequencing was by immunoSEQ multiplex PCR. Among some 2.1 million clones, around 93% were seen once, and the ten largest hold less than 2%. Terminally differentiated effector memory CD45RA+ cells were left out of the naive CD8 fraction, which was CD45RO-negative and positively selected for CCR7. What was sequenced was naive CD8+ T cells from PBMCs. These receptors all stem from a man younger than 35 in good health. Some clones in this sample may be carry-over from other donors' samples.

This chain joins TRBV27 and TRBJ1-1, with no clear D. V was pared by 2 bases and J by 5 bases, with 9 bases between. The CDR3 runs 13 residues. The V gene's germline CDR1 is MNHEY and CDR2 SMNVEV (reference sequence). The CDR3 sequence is CASSLDGVTEAFF. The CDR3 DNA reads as TGTGCCAGCAGTTTAGACGGCGTGACTGAAGCTTTCTTT.

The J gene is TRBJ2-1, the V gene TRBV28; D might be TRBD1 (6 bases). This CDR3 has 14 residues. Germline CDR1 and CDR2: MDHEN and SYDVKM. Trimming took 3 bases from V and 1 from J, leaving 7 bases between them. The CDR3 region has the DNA TGTGCCAGCAGTTTGGACAGATCCTACAATGAGCAGTTCTTC. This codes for CASSLDRSYNEQFF.

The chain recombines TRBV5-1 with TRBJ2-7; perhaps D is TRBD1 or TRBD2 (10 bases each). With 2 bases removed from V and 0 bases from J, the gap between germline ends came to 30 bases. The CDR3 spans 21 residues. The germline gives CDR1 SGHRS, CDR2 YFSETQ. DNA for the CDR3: TGCGCCAGCAGCTTAAACCCCCGGGACAGGGGCCCTAGCGGGAGCTCCTACGAGCAGTACTTC. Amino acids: CASSLNPRDRGPSGSSYEQYF.

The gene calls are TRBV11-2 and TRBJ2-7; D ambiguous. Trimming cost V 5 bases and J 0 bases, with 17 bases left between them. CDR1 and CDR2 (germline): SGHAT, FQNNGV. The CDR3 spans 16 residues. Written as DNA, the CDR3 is TGTGCCAGCAGCCCGACCCTCCTAGTGGGCTCCTACGAGCAGTACTTC. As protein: CASSPTLLVGSYEQYF.

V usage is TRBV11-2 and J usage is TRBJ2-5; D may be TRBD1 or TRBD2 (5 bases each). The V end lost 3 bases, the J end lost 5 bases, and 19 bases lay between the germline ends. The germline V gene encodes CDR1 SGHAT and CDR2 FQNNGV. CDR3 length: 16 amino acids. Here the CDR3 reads CASSLLRGVVKETQYF. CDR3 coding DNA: TGTGCCAGCAGCTTGCTTAGAGGGGTTGTAAAGGAGACCCAGTACTTC. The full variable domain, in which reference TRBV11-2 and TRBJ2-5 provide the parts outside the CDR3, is EAGVAQSPRYKIIEKRQSVAFWCNPISGHATLYWYQQILGQGPKLLIQFQNNGVVDDSQLPKDRFSAERLKGVDSTLKIQPAKLEDSAVYLCASSLLRGVVKETQYFGPGTRLLVL.

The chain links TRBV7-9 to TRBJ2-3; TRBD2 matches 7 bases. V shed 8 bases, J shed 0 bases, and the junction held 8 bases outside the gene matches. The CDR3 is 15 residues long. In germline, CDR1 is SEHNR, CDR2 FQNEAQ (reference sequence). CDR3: CASGEGSLSTDTQYF. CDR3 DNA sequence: TGTGCCAGCGGGGAGGGATCGCTTAGCACAGATACGCAGTATTTT.

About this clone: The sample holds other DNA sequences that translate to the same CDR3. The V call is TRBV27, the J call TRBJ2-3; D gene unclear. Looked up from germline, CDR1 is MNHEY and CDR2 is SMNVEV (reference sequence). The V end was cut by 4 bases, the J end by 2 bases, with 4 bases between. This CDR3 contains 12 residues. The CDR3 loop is CASSSTTDTQYF. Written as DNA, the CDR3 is TGTGCCAGCAGTTCAACCACAGATACGCAGTATTTT.

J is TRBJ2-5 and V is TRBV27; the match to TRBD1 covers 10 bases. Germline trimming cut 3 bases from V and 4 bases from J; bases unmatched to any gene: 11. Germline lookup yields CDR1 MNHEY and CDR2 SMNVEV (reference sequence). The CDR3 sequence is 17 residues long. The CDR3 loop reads CASSLGAGTGVTETQYF. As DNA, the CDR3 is TGTGCCAGCAGTTTGGGCGCCGGGACAGGGGTGACAGAGACCCAGTACTTC.

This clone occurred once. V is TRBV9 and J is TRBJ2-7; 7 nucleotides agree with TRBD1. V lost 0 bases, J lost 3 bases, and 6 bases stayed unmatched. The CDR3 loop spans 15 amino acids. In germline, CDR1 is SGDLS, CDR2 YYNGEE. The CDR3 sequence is CASSVAGTEIYEQYF. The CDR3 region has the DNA TGTGCCAGCAGCGTAGCGGGGACAGAGATCTACGAGCAGTACTTC.

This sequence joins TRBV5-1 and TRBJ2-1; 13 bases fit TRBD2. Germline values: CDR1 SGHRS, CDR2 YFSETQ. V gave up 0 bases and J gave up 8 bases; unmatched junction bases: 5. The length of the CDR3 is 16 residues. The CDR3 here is CASSLALAGGGDEQFF. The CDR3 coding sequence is TGCGCCAGCAGCTTGGCACTAGCGGGAGGGGGCGATGAGCAGTTCTTC.

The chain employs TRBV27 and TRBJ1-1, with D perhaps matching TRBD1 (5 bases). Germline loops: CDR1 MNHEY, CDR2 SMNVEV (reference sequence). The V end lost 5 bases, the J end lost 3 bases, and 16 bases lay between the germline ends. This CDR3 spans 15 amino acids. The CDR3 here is CASSPLVGGDTEAFF. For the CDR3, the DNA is TGTGCCAGCAGTCCCCTGGTCGGAGGGGACACTGAAGCTTTCTTT.

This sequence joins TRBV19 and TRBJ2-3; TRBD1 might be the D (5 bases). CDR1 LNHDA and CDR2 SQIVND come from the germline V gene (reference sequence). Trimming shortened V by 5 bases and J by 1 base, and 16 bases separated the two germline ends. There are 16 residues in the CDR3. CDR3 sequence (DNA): TGTGCCAGTAGTGACCGAGTACTCAGGGGCACAGATACGCAGTATTTT. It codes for CASSDRVLRGTDTQYF. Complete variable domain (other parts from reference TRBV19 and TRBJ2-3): DGGITQSPKYLFRKEGQNVTLSCEQNLNHDAMYWYRQDPGQGLRLIYYSQIVNDFQKGDIAEGYSVSREKKESFPLTVTSAQKNPTAFYLCASSDRVLRGTDTQYFGPGTRLTVL.

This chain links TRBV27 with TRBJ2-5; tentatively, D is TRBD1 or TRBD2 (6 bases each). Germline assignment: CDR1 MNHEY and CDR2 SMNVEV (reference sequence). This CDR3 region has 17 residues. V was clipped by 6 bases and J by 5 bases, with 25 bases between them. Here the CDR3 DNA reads TGTGCCAGCAGAATCTATATGGGGGGCGGTAATGGGGAGACCCAGTACTTC. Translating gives CASRIYMGGGNGETQYF.

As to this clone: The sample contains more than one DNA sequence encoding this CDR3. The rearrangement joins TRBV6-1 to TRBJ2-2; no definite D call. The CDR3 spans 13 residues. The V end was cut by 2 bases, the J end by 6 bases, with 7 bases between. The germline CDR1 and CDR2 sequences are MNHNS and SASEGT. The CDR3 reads CASSERGAGELFF. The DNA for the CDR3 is TGTGCCAGCAGTGAAAGAGGAGCCGGGGAGCTGTTTTTT.

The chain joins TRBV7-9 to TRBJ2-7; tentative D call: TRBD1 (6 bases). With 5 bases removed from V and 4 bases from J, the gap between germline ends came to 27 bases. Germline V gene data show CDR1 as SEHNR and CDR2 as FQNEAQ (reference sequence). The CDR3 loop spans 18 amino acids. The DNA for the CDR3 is TGTGCCAGCAGCCAAGGACCGGGAACAGGGCGCGTCCAATACGAGCAGTACTTC. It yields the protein CASSQGPGTGRVQYEQYF.

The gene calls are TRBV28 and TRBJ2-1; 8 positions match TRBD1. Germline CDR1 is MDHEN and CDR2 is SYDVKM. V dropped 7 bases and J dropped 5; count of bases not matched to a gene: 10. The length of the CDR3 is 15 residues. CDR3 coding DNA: TGTGCCAGCACCGCAAGGACAGGGTGGGACAATGAGCAGTTCTTC. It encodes CASTARTGWDNEQFF.

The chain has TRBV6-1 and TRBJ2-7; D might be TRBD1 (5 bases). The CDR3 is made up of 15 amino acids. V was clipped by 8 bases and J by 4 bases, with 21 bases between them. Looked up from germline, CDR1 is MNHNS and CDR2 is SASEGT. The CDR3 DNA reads TGTGCCAGCCTGGCTGGGGCTGAATGGGAATACGAGCAGTACTTC. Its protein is CASLAGAEWEYEQYF.

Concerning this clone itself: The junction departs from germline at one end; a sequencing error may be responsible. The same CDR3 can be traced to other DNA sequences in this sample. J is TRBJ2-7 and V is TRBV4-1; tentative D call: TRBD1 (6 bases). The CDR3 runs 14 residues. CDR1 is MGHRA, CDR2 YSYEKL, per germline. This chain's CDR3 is CASSPTTGPYEQYF. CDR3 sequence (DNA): TGCGCCAGCAGCCCGACGACAGGCCCCTATGAGCAGTACTTC.

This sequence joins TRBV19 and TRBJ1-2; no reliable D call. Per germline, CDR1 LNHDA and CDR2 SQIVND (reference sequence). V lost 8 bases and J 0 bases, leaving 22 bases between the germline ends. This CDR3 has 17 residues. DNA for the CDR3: TGTGCCAGTCTTCCGCGGATCCCGACGGAGACTAACTATGGCTACACCTTC. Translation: CASLPRIPTETNYGYTF.

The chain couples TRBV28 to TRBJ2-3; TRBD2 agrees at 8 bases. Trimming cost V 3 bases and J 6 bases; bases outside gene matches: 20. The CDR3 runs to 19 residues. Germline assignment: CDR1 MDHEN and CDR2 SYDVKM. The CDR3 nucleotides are TGTGCCAGCAGTTTGGCGACTCGTAAAGCGGGAGAAAAGGAGGATACGCAGTATTTT. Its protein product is CASSLATRKAGEKEDTQYF.

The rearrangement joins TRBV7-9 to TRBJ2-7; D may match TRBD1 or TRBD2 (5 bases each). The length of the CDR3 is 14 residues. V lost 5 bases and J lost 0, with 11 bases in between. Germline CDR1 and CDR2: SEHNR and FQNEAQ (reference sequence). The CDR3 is CASSGRDGSYEQYF. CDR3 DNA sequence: TGTGCCAGCAGCGGCCGGGACGGCTCCTACGAGCAGTACTTC.

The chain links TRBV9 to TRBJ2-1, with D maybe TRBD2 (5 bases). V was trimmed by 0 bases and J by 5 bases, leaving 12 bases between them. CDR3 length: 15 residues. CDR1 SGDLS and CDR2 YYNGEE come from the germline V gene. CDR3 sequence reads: CASSVGGRYNNEQFF. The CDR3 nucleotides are TGTGCCAGCAGCGTAGGAGGGAGATATAACAATGAGCAGTTCTTC.

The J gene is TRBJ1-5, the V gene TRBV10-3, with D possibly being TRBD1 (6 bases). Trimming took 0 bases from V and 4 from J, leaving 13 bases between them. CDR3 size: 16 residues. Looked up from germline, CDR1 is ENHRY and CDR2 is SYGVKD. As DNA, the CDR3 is TGTGCCATCAGTGAGTCACAGGGCCTGGGAAATCAGCCCCAGCATTTT. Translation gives CAISESQGLGNQPQHF.